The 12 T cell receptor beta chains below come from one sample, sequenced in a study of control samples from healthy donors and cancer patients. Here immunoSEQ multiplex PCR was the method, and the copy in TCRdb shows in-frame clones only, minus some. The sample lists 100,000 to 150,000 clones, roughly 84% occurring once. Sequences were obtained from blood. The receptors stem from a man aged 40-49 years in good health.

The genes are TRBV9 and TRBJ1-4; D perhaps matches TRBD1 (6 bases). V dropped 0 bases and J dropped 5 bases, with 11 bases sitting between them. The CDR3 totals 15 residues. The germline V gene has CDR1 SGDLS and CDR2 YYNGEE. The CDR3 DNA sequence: TGTGCCAGCAGCGTAGAGGGGGGGTGGAATGAAAAACTGTTTTTT. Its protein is CASSVEGGWNEKLFF.

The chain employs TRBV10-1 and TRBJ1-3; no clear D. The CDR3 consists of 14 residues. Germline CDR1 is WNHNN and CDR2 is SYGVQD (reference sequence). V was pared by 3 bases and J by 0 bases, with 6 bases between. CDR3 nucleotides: TGCGCCAGCAGTGACACAAACTCTGGAAACACCATATATTTT. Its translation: CASSDTNSGNTIYF.

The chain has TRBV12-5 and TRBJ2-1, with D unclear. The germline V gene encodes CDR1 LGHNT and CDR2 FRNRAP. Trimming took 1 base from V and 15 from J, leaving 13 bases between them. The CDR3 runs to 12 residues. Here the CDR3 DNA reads TGTGCTAGTGGTTTGGACAACTTGCGTTGGTTCTTC. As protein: CASGLDNLRWFF.

This chain's CDR3 is CSVKWNRGETQYF. The CDR3 coding sequence is TGCAGCGTTAAATGGAACAGGGGAGAGACCCAGTACTTC. The V gene is TRBV29-1, the J gene TRBJ2-5; TRBD1 agrees at 7 bases. Per germline, CDR1 SQVTM and CDR2 ANQGSEA. The CDR3 is 13 amino acids. Germline trimming cut 5 bases from V and 4 bases from J; bases unmatched to any gene: 7.

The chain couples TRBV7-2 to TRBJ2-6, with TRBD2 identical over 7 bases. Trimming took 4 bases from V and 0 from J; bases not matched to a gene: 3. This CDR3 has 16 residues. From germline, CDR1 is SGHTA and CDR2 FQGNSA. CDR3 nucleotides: TGTGCCAGCAGCTCGTCTAGCGGCTCTGGGGCCAACGTCCTGACTTTC. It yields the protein CASSSSSGSGANVLTF.

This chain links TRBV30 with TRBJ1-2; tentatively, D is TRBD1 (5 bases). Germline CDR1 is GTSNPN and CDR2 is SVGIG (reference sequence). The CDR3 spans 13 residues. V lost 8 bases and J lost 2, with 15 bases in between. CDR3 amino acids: CAENPQENYGYTF. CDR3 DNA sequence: TGTGCCGAGAATCCACAGGAGAACTATGGCTACACCTTC.

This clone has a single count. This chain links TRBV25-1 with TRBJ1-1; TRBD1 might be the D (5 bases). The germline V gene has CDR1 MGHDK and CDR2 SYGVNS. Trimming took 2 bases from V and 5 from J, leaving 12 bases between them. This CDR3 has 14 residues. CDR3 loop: CASSEQSWGTEAFF. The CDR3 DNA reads TGTGCCAGCAGTGAACAGAGTTGGGGGACTGAAGCTTTCTTT.

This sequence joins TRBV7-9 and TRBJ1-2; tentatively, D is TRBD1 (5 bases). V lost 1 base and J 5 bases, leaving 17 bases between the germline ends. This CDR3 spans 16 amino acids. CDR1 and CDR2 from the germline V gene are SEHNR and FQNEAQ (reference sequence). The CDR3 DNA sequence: TGTGCCAGCAGCTTAGGGGGCACCGACAGCCCTTATGGCTACACCTTC. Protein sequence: CASSLGGTDSPYGYTF.

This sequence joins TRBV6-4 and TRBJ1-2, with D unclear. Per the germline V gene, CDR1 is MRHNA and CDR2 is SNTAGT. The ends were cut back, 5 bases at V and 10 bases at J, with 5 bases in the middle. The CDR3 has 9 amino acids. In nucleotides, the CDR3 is TGTGCCAGCAGTCCCTACTACACCTTC. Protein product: CASSPYYTF.

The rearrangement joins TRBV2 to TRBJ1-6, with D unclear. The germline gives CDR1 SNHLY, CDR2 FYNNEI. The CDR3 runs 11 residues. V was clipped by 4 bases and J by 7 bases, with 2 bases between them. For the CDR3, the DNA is TGTGCCAGCAGTGGAAATTCACCCCTCCACTTT. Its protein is CASSGNSPLHF. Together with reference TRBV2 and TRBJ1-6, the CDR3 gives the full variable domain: EPEVTQTPSHQVTQMGQEVILRCVPISNHLYFYWYRQILGQKVEFLVSFYNNEISEKSEIFDDQFSVERPDGSNFTLKIRSTKLEDSAMYFCASSGNSPLHFGNGTRLTVT.

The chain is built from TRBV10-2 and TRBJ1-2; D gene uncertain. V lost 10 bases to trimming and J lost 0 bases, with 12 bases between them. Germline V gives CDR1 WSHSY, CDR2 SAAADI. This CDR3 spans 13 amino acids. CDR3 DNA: TGCGCCACCCTAATGTCGACTAACTATGGCTACACCTTC. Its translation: CATLMSTNYGYTF.

For the CDR3, the DNA is TGTGCCAGCAGTGACTCGAAGTGGGACAGGGGGCCTCCTTCACCCCTCCACTTT. It yields the protein CASSDSKWDRGPPSPLHF. This chain uses TRBV6-4 with TRBJ1-6, with 12 bases lining up with TRBD1. Trimming removed 0 bases from V and 9 bases from J; junction bases left unmatched: 9. The CDR3 covers 18 residues. Germline V gene lookup returns CDR1 MRHNA and CDR2 SNTAGT.